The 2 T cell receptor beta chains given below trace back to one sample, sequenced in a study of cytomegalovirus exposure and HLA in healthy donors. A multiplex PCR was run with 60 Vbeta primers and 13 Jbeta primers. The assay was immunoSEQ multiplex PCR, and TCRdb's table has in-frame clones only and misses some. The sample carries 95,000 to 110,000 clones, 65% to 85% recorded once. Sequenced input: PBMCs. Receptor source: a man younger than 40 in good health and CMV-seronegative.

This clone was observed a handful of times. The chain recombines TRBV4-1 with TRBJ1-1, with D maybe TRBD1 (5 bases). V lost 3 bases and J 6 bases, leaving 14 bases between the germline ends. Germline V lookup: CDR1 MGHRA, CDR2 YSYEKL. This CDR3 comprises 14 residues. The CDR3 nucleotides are TGCGCCAGCAGCCAGCGGGGCAGGGCCTCTGAAGCTTTCTTT. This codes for CASSQRGRASEAFF.

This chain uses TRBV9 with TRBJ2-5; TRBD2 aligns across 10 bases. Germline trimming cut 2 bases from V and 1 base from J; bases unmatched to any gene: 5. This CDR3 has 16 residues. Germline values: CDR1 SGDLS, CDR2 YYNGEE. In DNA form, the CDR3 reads TGTGCCAGCAGCGTCTCCAGCGGGGGGGGCCAAGAGACCCAGTACTTC. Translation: CASSVSSGGGQETQYF. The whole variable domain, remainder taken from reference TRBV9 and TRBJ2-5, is DSGVTQTPKHLITATGQRVTLRCSPRSGDLSVYWYQQSLDQGLQFLIQYYNGEERAKGNILERFSAQQFPDLHSELNLSSLELGDSALYFCASSVSSGGGQETQYFGPGTRLLVL.